This paragraph covers one T cell receptor beta chain sequence. After removal of 1 base from V and 2 bases from J, the junction contained 2 bases not matched to a gene. This CDR3 contains 16 residues. Germline loops: CDR1 SGHVS, CDR2 FQNEAQ. The sample comes from a study of technical replicates of blood from several donors. Sequenced by immunoSEQ multiplex PCR; TCRdb stores in-frame clones only, minus some. In the table there are tens of thousands of clones, approximately 91% of which are singletons. This chain connects TRBV7-8 to TRBJ2-3; 11 bases agree with TRBD2. This receptor was obtained from a human donor in good health. Some clones in this sample may be carry-over from other donors' samples. The sample consisted of PBMCs. CDR3 protein: CASSLVAGGFTDTQYF. The CDR3 DNA reads as TGTGCCAGCAGCTTAGTAGCGGGAGGGTTCACAGATACGCAGTATTTT. The full variable domain, with the rest looked up from reference TRBV7-8 and TRBJ2-3, is GAGVSQSPRYKVAKRGQDVALRCDPISGHVSLFWYQQALGQGPEFLTYFQNEAQLDKSGLPSDRFFAERPEGSVSTLKIQRTQQEDSAVYLCASSLVAGGFTDTQYFGPGTRLTVL.